What follows is one T cell receptor beta chain and its context. Its target is unknown. This entry belongs to a study of T-cell memory formation after mild COVID-19. Whole-study context: TCR clustering was largely donor specific.

Regarding the study as a whole: Contracting clones localized mainly to CM and EM when CD4+ and mainly to EMRA when CD8+. Whereas later expanders leaned CD4+, clones contracting day 15 to 85 showed a balanced CD4/CD8 makeup.

Germline CDR1 and CDR2: GTSNPN and SVGIG (reference sequence). V lost 8 bases, J lost 4 bases, and 7 bases stayed unmatched. The CDR3 length is 13 residues. TCRdb reprocessed the 5' RACE reads via MiXCR and lists one record per CDR3 protein. In the table there are roughly 550,000 distinct CDR3 sequences, about a fifth of which are singletons. The specimen was PBMCs or a T cell subset sorted from them (not recorded which). The sequence derives from an adult woman who had mild COVID-19 (a few samples of this study predate the infection). Cell type and time point are not known. The V call is TRBV30, the J call TRBJ2-5, with 10 bases that match TRBD1. CDR3 DNA: TGTGCCACCTCTAGACAGGGGGCAGAGACCCAGTACTTC. Residues: CATSRQGAETQYF.